This T cell receptor (beta chain) derives from a study of tumor and adjacent non-tumor tissue in lung cancer. Concerning this clonotype itself: This likely comes from a read error, as the CDR3 has no conserved phenylalanine or tryptophan at its end.

The library came from three nested PCR rounds adapted from ARM-PCR protocols. Each CDR3 protein gets one entry after TCRdb re-called the multiplex PCR reads with MiXCR. Found here are 98,000 or so distinct CDR3 sequences, 80% of them singletons; the top ten hold around 30%. RNA was extracted from bulk tissue without any cell sorting. The normal lung tissue was taken more than 3 cm from the tumor edge. CDR3 length: 15 amino acids. Germline V gives CDR1 MNHNS, CDR2 SASEGT. V was pared by 7 bases and J by 4 bases, with 8 bases of the junction left unmatched. Sequencing used distant non-tumor lung tissue. The TCR sequence derives from a man in his sixties with small cell lung cancer. The V and J genes are TRBV6-1 and TRBJ1-5; 9 bases are shared with TRBD1. CDR3 bases: TGTGCCAGCATGGGGACAGGGAGGTTGAATCAGCCCCAGCATACT. Protein product: CASMGTGRLNQPQHT.